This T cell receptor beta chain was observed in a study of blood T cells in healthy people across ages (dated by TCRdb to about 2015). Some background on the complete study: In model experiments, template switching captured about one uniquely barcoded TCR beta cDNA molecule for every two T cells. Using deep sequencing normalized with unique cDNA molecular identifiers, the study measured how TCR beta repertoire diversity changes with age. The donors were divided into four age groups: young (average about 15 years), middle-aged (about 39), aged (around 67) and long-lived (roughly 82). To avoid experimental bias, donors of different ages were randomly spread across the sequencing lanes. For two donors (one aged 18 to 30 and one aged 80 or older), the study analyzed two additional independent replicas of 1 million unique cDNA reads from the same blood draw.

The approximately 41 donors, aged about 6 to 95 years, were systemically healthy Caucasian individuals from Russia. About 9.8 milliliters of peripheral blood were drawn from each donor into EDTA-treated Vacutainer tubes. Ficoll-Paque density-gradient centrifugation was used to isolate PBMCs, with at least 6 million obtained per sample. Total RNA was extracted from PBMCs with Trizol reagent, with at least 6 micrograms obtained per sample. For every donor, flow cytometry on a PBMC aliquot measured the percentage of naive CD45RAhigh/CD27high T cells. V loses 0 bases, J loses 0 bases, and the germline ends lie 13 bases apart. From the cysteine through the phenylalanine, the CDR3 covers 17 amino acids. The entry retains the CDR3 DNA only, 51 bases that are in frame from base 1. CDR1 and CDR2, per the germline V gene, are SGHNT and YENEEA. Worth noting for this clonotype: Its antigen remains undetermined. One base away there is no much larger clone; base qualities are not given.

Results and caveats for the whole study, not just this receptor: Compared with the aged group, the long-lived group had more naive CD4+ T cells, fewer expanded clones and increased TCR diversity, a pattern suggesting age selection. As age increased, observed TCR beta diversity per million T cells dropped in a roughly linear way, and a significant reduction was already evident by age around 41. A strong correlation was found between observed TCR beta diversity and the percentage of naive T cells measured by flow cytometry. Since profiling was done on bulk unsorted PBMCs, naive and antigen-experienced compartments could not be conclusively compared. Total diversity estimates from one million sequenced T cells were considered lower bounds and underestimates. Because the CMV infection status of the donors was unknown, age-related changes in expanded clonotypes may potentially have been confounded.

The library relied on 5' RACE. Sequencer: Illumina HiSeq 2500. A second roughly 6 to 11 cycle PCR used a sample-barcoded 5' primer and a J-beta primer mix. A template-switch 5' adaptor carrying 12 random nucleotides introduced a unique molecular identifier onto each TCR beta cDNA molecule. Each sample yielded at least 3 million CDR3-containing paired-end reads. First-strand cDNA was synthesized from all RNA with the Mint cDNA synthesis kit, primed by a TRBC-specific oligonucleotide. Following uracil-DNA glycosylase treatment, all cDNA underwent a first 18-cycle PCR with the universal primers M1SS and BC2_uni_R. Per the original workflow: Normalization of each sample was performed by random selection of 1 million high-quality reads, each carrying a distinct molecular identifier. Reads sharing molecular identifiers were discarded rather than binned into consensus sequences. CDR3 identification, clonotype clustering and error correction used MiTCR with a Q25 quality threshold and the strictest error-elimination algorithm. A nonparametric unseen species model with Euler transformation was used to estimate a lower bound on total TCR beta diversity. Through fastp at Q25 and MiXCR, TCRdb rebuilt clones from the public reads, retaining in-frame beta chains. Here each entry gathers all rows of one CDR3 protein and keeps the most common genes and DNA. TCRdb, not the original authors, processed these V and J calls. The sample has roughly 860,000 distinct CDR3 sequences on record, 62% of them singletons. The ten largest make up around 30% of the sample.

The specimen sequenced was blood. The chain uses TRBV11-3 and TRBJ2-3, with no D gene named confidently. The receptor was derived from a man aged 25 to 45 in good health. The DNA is TGTGCCAGCAGCTTAGATCCTGGCGAACTTAGCACAGATACGCAGTATTTT. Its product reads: CASSLDPGELSTDTQYF.